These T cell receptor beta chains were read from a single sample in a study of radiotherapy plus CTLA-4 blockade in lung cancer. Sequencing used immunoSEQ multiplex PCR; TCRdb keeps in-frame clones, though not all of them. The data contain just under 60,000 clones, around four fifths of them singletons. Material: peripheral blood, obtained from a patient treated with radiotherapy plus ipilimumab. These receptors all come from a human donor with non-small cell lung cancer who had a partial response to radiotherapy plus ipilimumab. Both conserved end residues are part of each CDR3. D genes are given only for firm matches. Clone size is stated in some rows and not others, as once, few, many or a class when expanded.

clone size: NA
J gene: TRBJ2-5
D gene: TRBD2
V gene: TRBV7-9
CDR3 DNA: TGTGCCAGCAGCTTAGGGACTAGCGGGCAAGAGACCCAGTACTTC
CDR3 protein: CASSLGTSGQETQYF

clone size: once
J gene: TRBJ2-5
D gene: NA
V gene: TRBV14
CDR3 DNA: TGTGCCAGCAGCCAAGACAGTTCTCAAGAGACCCAGTACTTC
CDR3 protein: CASSQDSSQETQYF

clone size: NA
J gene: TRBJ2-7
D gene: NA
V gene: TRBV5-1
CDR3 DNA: TGCGCCAGTAGCACCAGTGGAGCCTACGAGCAGTACTTC
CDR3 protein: CASSTSGAYEQYF

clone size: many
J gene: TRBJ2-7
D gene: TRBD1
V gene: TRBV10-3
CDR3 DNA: TGTGCCATCAGAAACCGGGACAGCCTCTCCTACGAGCAGTACTTC
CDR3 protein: CAIRNRDSLSYEQYF

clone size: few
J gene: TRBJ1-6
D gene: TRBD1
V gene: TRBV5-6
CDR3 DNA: TGTGCCAGCAGCTTCAGGGGGAGCCGTTCACCCCTCCACTTT
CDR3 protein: CASSFRGSRSPLHF

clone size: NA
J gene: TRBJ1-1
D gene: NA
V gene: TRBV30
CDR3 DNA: TGTGCCTGGAGTCGGGGGATCACTGAAGCTTTCTTT
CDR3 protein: CAWSRGITEAFF

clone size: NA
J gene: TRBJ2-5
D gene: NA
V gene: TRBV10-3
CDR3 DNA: TGTGCCATCAGTGAGTTGTGGGCAGCACAAGAGACCCAGTACTTC
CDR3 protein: CAISELWAAQETQYF

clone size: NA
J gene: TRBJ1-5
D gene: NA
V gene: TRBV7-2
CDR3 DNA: TGTGCCAGCAGCTTATGGGGTGGACAGAGCAATCAGCCCCAGCATTTT
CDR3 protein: CASSLWGGQSNQPQHF

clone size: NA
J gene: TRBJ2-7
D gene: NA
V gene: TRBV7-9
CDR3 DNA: TGTGCCAGCAGCTTAGCCCAGGGGTGGTACGAGCAGTACTTC
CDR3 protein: CASSLAQGWYEQYF

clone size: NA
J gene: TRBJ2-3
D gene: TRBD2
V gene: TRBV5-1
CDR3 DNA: TGCGCCAGCAGCTACGTAGCGGGGGGGCCCGATACGCAGTATTTT
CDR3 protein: CASSYVAGGPDTQYF

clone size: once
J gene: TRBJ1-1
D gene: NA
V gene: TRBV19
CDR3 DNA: TGTGCCAGTAGTATACCCCCGGGCAGGGCAGTCACTGAAGCTTTCTTT
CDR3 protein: CASSIPPGRAVTEAFF

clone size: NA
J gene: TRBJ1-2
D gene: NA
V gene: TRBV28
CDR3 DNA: TGTGCCAGCAGTACCCGGGTAGGGGCTTATAGGGGCTACACCTTC
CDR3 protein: CASSTRVGAYRGYTF

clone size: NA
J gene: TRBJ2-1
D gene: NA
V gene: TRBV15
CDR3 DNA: TGTGCCACCAGCAGAGTCACGGACAGCTTTTACAATGAGCAGTTCTTC
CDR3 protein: CATSRVTDSFYNEQFF

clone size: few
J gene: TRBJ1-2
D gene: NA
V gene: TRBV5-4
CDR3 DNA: TGTGCCAGCAGCTTGTGGACACCCGATGGCTACACCTTC
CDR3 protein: CASSLWTPDGYTF

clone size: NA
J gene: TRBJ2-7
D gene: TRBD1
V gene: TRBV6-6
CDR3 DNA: TGTGCCAGCAATCCCAGACAGGGTTCGGCCTACGAGCAGTACTTC
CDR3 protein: CASNPRQGSAYEQYF

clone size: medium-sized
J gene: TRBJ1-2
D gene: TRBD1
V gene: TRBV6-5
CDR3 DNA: TGTGCCAGCAGTTACGCAGGGGGCTATGGCTACACCTTC
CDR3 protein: CASSYAGGYGYTF

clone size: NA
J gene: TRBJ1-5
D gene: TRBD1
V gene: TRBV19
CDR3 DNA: TGTGCCAGTACCCCGGGACAGGGAGGCAATCAGCCCCAGCATTTT
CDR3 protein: CASTPGQGGNQPQHF

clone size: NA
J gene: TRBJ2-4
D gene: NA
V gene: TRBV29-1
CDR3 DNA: TGCAGCGTAACAGGGAAAAACATTCAGTACTTC
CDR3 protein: CSVTGKNIQYF

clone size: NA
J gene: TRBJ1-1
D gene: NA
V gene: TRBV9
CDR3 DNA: TGTGCCAGCAGCGTAGGGCCGAACACTGAAGCTTTCTTT
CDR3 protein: CASSVGPNTEAFF

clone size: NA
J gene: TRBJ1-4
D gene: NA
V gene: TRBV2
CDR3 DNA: TGTGCCAGCAGTGAGACAGGACTTAATGAAAAACTGTTTTTT
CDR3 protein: CASSETGLNEKLFF

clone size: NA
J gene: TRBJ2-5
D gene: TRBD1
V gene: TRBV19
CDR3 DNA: TGTGCCAGTAGTATATCAGGGACAGGAATAGAGACCCAGTACTTC
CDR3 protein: CASSISGTGIETQYF

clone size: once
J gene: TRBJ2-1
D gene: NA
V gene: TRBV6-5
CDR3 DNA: TGTGCCAGCAGCACAGCTATCTCGAAATACAATGAGCAGTTCTTC
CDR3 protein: CASSTAISKYNEQFF

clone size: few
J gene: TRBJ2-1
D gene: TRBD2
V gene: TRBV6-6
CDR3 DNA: TGTGCCAGTTGCGGGGGTACCTACAATGAGCAGTTCTTC
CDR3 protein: CASCGGTYNEQFF

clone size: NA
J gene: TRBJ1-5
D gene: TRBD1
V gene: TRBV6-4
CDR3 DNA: TGTGCCAGCAGCCTACAGGGGGGTAGTCAGCCCCAGCATTTT
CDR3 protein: CASSLQGGSQPQHF

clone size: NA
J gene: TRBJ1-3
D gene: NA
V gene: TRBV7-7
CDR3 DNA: TGTGCCAGCAGCTTAAGCGTTGGAAACACCATATATTTT
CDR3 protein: CASSLSVGNTIYF

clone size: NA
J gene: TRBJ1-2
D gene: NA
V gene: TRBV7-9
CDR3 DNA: TGTGCCAGCAGCCTCGGTGCCCAGGTCTATGGCTACACCTTC
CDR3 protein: CASSLGAQVYGYTF

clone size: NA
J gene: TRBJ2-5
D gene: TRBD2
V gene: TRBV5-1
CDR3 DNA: TGCGCCAGCAGGTTGAGGACTAGCGAAGAGACCCAGTACTTC
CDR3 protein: CASRLRTSEETQYF

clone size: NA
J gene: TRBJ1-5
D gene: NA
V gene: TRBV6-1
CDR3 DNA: TGTGCCAGCAGTTATCAGGGTTCGCGGCAGCCCCAGCATTTT
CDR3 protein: CASSYQGSRQPQHF

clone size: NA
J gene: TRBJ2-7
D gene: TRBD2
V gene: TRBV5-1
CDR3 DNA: TGCGCCAGCAGCGCGGGGCTGGCGGGGGGTTACGAGCAGTACTTC
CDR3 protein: CASSAGLAGGYEQYF

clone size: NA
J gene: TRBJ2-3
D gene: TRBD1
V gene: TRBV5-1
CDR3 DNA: TGCGCCAGCAGCTTTGGGGACAGGGACTCAGATACGCAGTATTTT
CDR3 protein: CASSFGDRDSDTQYF

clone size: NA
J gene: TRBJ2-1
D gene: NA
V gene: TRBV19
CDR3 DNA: TGTGCCAGTAGTCAGGGCGACGCCTACAATGAGCAGTTCTTC
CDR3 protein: CASSQGDAYNEQFF

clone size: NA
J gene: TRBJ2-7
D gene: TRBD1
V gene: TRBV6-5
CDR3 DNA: TGTGCCATAAAACCGGGACAGGCCTCCTACGAGCAGTACTTC
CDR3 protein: CAIKPGQASYEQYF

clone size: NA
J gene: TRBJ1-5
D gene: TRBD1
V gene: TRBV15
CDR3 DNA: TGTGCCACCAGCAGAAGCTCACTACCGGGACAGGGGTATCAGCCCCAGCATTTT
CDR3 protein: CATSRSSLPGQGYQPQHF

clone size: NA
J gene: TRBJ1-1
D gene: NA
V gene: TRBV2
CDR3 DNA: TGTGCCAGTGATGGGGCGGGGCCTGAAGCTTTCTTT
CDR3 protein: CASDGAGPEAFF

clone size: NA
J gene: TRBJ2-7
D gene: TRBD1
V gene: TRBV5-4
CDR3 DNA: TGTGCCAGCTCCAGACCGGGACAGGGAGGATACGAGCAGTACTTC
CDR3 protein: CASSRPGQGGYEQYF

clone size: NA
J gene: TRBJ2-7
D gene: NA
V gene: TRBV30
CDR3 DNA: TGTGCCTGGAGTGAGCAGGCACGGGAACAGTACTTC
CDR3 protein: CAWSEQAREQYF

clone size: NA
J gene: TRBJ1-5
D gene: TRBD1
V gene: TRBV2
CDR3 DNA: TGTGCCAGTAGCCGACAGGGGGTAAGGTGGCCCCAGCATTTT
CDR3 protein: CASSRQGVRWPQHF

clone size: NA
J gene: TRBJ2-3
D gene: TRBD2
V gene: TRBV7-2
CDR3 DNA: TGTGCCAGCAGCCGACTAGCCCGCACAGATACGCAGTATTTT
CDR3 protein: CASSRLARTDTQYF

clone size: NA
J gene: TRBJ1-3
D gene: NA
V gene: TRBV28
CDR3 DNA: TGTGCCAGCGGGCGACAGCCGGTCTCTAGGGACACCATATATTTT
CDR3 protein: CASGRQPVSRDTIYF

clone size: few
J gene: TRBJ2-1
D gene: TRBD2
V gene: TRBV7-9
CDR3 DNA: TGTGCCAGCAGCTTAGAACGGGGGGGTTCCTACAATGAGCAGTTCTTC
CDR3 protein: CASSLERGGSYNEQFF

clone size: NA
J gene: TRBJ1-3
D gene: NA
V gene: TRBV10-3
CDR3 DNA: TGTGCCATCAGTGTAGGCGGTGCTGGAAACACCATATATTTT
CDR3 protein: CAISVGGAGNTIYF